A selection of T cell receptor beta chains follows, all from one sample in a study of PD-1 blockade in classical Hodgkin lymphoma. The method was immunoSEQ multiplex PCR; TCRdb's version includes in-frame clones alone and lacks a portion of them. The sample lists 1,500 to 2,500 clones; 85% were seen once. The material was CD4+ T cells from blood, obtained before the fourth cycle of nivolumab. These receptors all stem from a human donor with classical Hodgkin lymphoma. Each CDR3 is given without its conserved first and last residue.

CDR3 protein	V gene	J gene
ASSLFGGDNSPLH	TRBV5-5	TRBJ1-6
ASSPQDFSSYEQY	TRBV9	TRBJ2-7
SVEGVMNEQY	TRBV29-1	.
ASSLSGGGADTQY	TRBV7-9	TRBJ2-3
ASSITGMQY	TRBV19	TRBJ2-3
ASSIGLATTDTQY	TRBV19	TRBJ2-3
ASSLARGRGEKLF	TRBV5-1	TRBJ1-4
ASSEVAGNTGELF	TRBV2	TRBJ2-2
ASNRVAASFYNEQF	TRBV27	TRBJ2-1
ASSLGHYPPYNEQF	TRBV28	TRBJ2-1
ATSRDRLSNTEAF	TRBV15	TRBJ1-1
ASSGAGELF	TRBV2	TRBJ2-2
ASRGAGGPNTQY	TRBV6-5	TRBJ2-3
AWSVLGQGRAEAF	TRBV30	TRBJ1-1
ASRGYGGLAGGKGAYEQY	TRBV2	TRBJ2-7
ASSLEGGGNGANVLT	TRBV7-9	TRBJ2-6
ASSKSPGTDQPQH	TRBV9	TRBJ1-5
ASSVGTGLGEKLF	TRBV9	TRBJ1-4
ASSQPGANEKLF	TRBV6-5	TRBJ1-4
ASSLSGSSYEQY	TRBV6-5	TRBJ2-7
ASSLGTERGYEQY	TRBV7-2	TRBJ2-7
ASSIGASGGPQDTQY	TRBV7-8	TRBJ2-3
AISADRASGNTIY	TRBV10-3	TRBJ1-3
ASSLSGRFHDEQF	TRBV7-9	TRBJ2-1
ASSDVAGGSYNEQF	TRBV6-4	TRBJ2-1
ASSQDILVGNTEAF	TRBV4-1	TRBJ1-1
ASSLTGNNQPQH	TRBV28	TRBJ1-5
ASRDTGIRSVKLF	TRBV2	TRBJ1-4
ASSLIGWGTEAF	TRBV5-4	TRBJ1-1
AISSGTLPDTQY	TRBV10-3	TRBJ2-3
ASSLGMGRGRTGELF	TRBV7-6	TRBJ2-2
ASSSGSGDTSGVAF	TRBV11-2	TRBJ1-1
ASSSLRRHRMNTEAF	TRBV28	TRBJ1-1
ASSKTFSCGELF	TRBV21-1	TRBJ2-2
ATTGRTFYGYT	TRBV19	TRBJ1-2
ASSLDQAADEQY	TRBV28	TRBJ2-7
ASSLEGSEAF	TRBV5-1	TRBJ1-1
SVPGRGETQY	TRBV29-1	TRBJ2-5
ASSFRDRGSPSGNTIY	TRBV5-1	TRBJ1-3
ASSQARGSAYNEQF	TRBV27	TRBJ2-1
ASTLAGKPTDTQY	TRBV6-5	TRBJ2-3